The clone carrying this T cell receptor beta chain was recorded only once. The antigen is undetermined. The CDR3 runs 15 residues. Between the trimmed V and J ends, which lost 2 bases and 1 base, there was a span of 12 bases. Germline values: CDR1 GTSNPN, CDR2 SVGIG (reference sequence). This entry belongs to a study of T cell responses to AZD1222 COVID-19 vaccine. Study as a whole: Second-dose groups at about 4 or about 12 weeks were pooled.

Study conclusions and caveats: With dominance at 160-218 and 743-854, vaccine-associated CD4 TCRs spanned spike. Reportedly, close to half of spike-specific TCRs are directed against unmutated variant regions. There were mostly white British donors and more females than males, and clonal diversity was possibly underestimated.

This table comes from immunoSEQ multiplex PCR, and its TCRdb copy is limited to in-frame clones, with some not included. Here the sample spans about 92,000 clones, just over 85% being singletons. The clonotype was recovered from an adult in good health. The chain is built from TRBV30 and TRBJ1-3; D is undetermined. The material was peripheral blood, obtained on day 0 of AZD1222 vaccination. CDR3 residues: CAWSTTRVSGNTIYF. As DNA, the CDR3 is TGTGCCTGGAGTACTACTAGGGTTTCTGGAAACACCATATATTTT.